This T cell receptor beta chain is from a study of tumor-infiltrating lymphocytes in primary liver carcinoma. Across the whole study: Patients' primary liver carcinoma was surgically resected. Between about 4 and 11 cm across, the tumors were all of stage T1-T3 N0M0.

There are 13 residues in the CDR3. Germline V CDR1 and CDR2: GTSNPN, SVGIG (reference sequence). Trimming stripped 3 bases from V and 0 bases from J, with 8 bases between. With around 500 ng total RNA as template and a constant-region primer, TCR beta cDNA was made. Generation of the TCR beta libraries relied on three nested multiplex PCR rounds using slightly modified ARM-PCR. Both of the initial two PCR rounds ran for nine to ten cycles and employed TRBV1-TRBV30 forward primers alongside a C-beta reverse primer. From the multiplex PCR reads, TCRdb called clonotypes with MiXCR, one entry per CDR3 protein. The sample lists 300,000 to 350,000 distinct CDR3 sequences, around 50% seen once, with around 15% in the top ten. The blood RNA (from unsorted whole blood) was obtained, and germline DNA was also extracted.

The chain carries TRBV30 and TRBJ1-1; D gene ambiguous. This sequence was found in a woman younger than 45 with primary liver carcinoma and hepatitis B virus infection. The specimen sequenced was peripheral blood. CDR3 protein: CAWRSTVNTEAFF. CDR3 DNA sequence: TGTGCCTGGAGAAGCACGGTGAACACTGAAGCTTTCTTT.